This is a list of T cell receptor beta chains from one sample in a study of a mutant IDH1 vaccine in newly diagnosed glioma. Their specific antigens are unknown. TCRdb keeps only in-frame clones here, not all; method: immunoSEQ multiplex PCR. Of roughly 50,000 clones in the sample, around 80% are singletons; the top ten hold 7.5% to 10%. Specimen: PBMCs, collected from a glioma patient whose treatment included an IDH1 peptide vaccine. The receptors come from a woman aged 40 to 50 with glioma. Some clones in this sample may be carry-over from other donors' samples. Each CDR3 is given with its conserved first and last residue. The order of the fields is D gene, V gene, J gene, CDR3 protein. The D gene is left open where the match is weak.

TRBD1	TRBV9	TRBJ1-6	CASSMGQLNSPLHF
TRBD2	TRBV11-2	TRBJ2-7	CASSSLRGRTSGAVQYF
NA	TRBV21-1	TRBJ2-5	CASSKEREEGKGETQYF
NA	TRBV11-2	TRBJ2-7	CASSWRRGANF
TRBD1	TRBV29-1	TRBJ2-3	CSVVGTGIGTDTQYF
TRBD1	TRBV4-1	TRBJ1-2	CASSQGYRGGYTF
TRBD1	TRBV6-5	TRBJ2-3	CASRETGADTQYF
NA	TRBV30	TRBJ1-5	CAWSAHLGGGSQPQHF
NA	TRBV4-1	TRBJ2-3	CASSQGPSETDTQYF
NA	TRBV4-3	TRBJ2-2	CASRPSRDSNTGELFF